The 12 T cell receptor beta chains below were found in one sample sequenced in a study of resident and recirculating memory T cells in vitiligo. Profiled with immunoSEQ multiplex PCR; TCRdb holds only in-frame clones, not every one. This table holds around 70,000 clones, more than 85% found once. Specimen: blood. The receptors were gathered from a male donor with vitiligo.

V gene TRBV9 combines with J gene TRBJ2-3; possibly TRBD2 for D (7 bases). There are 16 residues in the CDR3. Germline assignment: CDR1 SGDLS and CDR2 YYNGEE. Trimming removed 4 bases at V and 0 bases at J, with 15 bases between. The chain's CDR3 is CASSPRGGESTDTQYF. The CDR3 bases are TGTGCCAGCAGCCCCAGAGGGGGGGAGAGCACAGATACGCAGTATTTT.

The chain has TRBV5-1 and TRBJ1-2; a weak D match, TRBD1 (6 bases). The V and J ends lost 4 bases and 6 bases respectively, with 16 bases between them. There are 14 residues in the CDR3. The germline V gene encodes CDR1 SGHRS and CDR2 YFSETQ. The CDR3 DNA reads TGCGCCAGCAGCCCCGAAGTGTCAGGGGATGGCTACACCTTC. It specifies CASSPEVSGDGYTF.

V is TRBV6-5 and J is TRBJ1-6; D is possibly TRBD1 (5 bases). This CDR3 has 14 amino acids. V lost 6 bases and J lost 6, with 12 bases in between. Germline V gives CDR1 MNHEY, CDR2 SVGAGI. CDR3 in DNA: TGTGCCAGCAGATCGGACACTTTTAATTCACCCCTCCACTTT. Its protein is CASRSDTFNSPLHF.

V and J are TRBV7-2 and TRBJ2-2; possible D gene TRBD2, 6 bases. Trimming stripped 1 base from V and 6 bases from J, with 6 bases between. CDR1 is SGHTA, CDR2 FQGNSA, per germline. This CDR3 has 13 amino acids. In DNA, the CDR3 is TGTGCCAGCAGCTTAGGGGGGGCCGGGGAGCTGTTTTTT. It translates to CASSLGGAGELFF.

The J gene is TRBJ2-3, the V gene TRBV9; 7 bases map to TRBD1. CDR1 SGDLS and CDR2 YYNGEE come from the germline V gene. The V gene end was trimmed by 4 bases and the J gene end by 3 bases; junction bases not matched to a gene: 8. The CDR3 length is 15 residues. The CDR3 nucleotides read TGTGCCAGCAGCTCCTCCGGGACAGAAACAGATACGCAGTATTTT. It encodes CASSSSGTETDTQYF.

There are a few counts of this clone. V is TRBV7-6 and J is TRBJ1-3, with D unclear. Germline loops: CDR1 SGHVS, CDR2 FNYEAQ. This CDR3 comprises 15 residues. The V and J ends lost 1 base and 4 bases respectively, with 11 bases between them. The CDR3 DNA reads as TGTGCCAGCAGCTTAGAGGCGGGGTGGGGAAACACCATATATTTT. Translating gives CASSLEAGWGNTIYF.

The chain couples TRBV4-3 to TRBJ1-2; D is possibly TRBD1 (5 bases). The CDR3 covers 16 residues. V dropped 2 bases and J dropped 8 bases, with 21 bases sitting between them. Germline V gene lookup returns CDR1 LGHNA and CDR2 YSLEER. CDR3 sequence: CASSQKRGPGSEGYTF. CDR3 in DNA: TGCGCCAGCAGCCAAAAGCGGGGCCCGGGTTCCGAAGGCTACACCTTC.

The gene calls are TRBV2 and TRBJ2-3; no definite D call. CDR1 and CDR2 (germline): SNHLY, FYNNEI. Trimming removed 7 bases from V and 1 base from J, with 12 bases in between. CDR3 length: 14 residues. DNA for the CDR3: TGTGCCAGCACTCGTCACGGTCGCACAGATACGCAGTATTTT. Translating it yields CASTRHGRTDTQYF.

The gene calls are TRBV15 and TRBJ2-7; D perhaps matches TRBD1 (6 bases). Trimming removed 0 bases at V and 4 bases at J, with 13 bases between. There are 15 residues in the CDR3. Germline CDR1 and CDR2: LNHNV and YYDKDF (reference sequence). CDR3 amino acids: CATSRESVGGYEQYF. CDR3 nucleotides: TGTGCCACCAGCAGAGAGTCGGTAGGGGGTTACGAGCAGTACTTC.

The chain carries TRBV28 and TRBJ1-4, with D tentatively TRBD1 (5 bases). Trimming shortened V by 5 bases and J by 0 bases, and 25 bases separated the two germline ends. Germline-derived CDR1 and CDR2 are MDHEN and SYDVKM. The CDR3 spans 20 residues. CDR3 sequence: CASSPPPRTWGVATNEKLFF. The DNA of the CDR3 is TGTGCCAGCAGTCCCCCTCCGCGCACGTGGGGCGTTGCAACTAATGAAAAACTGTTTTTT.

This chain joins TRBV4-2 and TRBJ1-4; D is unclear. The CDR3 has 15 residues. Trimming cost V 0 bases and J 8 bases, with 13 bases left between them. Germline CDR1 is LGHNA and CDR2 is YNFKEQ. The CDR3 bases are TGTGCCAGCAGCCAAGATCAGACGGGTCGGGAAAAACTGTTTTTT. This gives the protein CASSQDQTGREKLFF.

The chain uses TRBV5-6 and TRBJ2-3; 15 bases line up with TRBD2. V shed 2 bases, J shed 3 bases, and the junction held 4 bases outside the gene matches. This CDR3 is 17 amino acids long. Germline CDR1 SGHDT, CDR2 YYEEEE. The CDR3 region has the DNA TGTGCCAGCAGCTTTGGGACTAGCGGGGGGCGTACAGATACGCAGTATTTT. Its translation: CASSFGTSGGRTDTQYF.